Each of the 8 T cell receptor beta chains below was sequenced from the same sample in a study of blood T cell repertoires in COVID-19. Clones were sequenced by immunoSEQ multiplex PCR, and TCRdb holds only the in-frame ones, with some missing. The sample includes around 250,000 clones, 86% seen only once; the top ten take 2.2%. Input material: peripheral blood. The receptor source for this set is a young man who had recovered from COVID-19.

The gene calls are TRBV19 and TRBJ2-1; 10 nucleotides match TRBD2. V was pared by 5 bases and J by 3 bases, with 7 bases of the junction left unmatched. This CDR3 is 16 amino acids long. Germline V gene sequence: CDR1 LNHDA, CDR2 SQIVND (reference sequence). This chain's CDR3 is CASSSIAGGFYNEQFF. CDR3 bases: TGTGCCAGTAGTTCCATAGCGGGGGGCTTCTACAATGAGCAGTTCTTC.

The chain has TRBV11-2 and TRBJ2-5, with unresolved D. There are 14 residues in the CDR3. Germline V gives CDR1 SGHAT, CDR2 FQNNGV. The V end was cut by 7 bases, the J end by 4 bases, with 16 bases between. The CDR3 bases are TGTGCCAGCAACAAACGACGGTCGGGAGAGACCCAGTACTTC. It encodes CASNKRRSGETQYF.

The V call is TRBV11-3, the J call TRBJ2-2, with 14 bases lining up with TRBD2. Germline trimming cut 5 bases from V and 6 bases from J; bases unmatched to any gene: 11. The CDR3 loop spans 18 amino acids. Germline V gene sequence: CDR1 SGHNT, CDR2 YENEEA. The CDR3 DNA is TGTGCCAGCAGCCCAAGACTAGCGGGGGGGCTAATCTCCGGGGAGCTGTTTTTT. Encoded protein: CASSPRLAGGLISGELFF.

This rearrangement joins TRBV2 to TRBJ1-1; 9 bases are shared with TRBD1. This CDR3 comprises 14 residues. V shed 6 bases, J shed 1 base, and the junction held 3 bases outside the gene matches. Germline V CDR1 and CDR2: SNHLY, FYNNEI. CDR3 DNA sequence: TGTGCCAGCAGGATGGACAGGGGGAACACTGAAGCTTTCTTT. It is translated as CASRMDRGNTEAFF.

This clone has more than one count but fewer than ten. The CDR3 is CASSPTVNTEAFF. CDR3 nucleotides: TGTGCCAGCAGCCCTACAGTGAACACTGAAGCTTTCTTT. This chain uses TRBV7-8 with TRBJ1-1; D gene unclear. The CDR3 is 13 residues long. Trimming left V 5 bases short and J 0 bases short, with 7 bases between. Germline V CDR1 and CDR2: SGHVS, FQNEAQ.

The chain recombines TRBV6-2 or TRBV6-3 with TRBJ2-1; a weak D match, TRBD2 (5 bases). Trimming stripped 0 bases from V and 3 bases from J, with 9 bases between. The CDR3 has 15 residues. Germline V lookup: CDR1 MNHEY, CDR2 SVGEGT. The CDR3: CASSYSRADYNEQFF. The DNA of the CDR3 is TGTGCCAGCAGTTACTCCCGAGCGGACTACAATGAGCAGTTCTTC.

DNA for the CDR3: TGTGCCAGCAGCCAAGGCGGAACCCAAGAGACCCAGTACTTC. Its translation: CASSQGGTQETQYF. The chain is built from TRBV3-1 (or the pseudogene TRBV3-2) and TRBJ2-5; D not resolved. The germline gives CDR1 LGHDT, CDR2 YNNKEL (reference sequence). The CDR3 is 14 residues long. Trimming shortened V by 1 base and J by 1 base, and 7 bases separated the two germline ends.

V and J are TRBV7-6 and TRBJ2-7; weak D call: TRBD1 (5 bases). Trimming left V 4 bases short and J 1 base short, with 8 bases between. This CDR3 comprises 13 residues. The germline CDR1 and CDR2 sequences are SGHVS and FNYEAQ. CDR3 residues: CASSSYRSYEQYF. The CDR3 coding sequence is TGTGCCAGCAGCTCGTACAGGTCCTACGAGCAGTACTTC.